The sequence of this T cell receptor beta chain was determined in a study of blood T cell repertoires in COVID-19. Study overall: COVID-19 samples from acute and convalescent phases originated in the United States, Italy and Spain. From T cells, B-cell-depleted T cells, or PBMCs came the material, which was cDNA or gDNA.

In the source study's methods: Estimation of nucleated cell counts was performed using reference gene primer amplification. Only in-frame clones appear in the TCRdb table, and some are missing; sequencing was by immunoSEQ multiplex PCR. The V and J calls and clone size were taken over from that table, and D and trimming were inferred from the DNA. The sample includes some 200,000 clones, 88% of them seen just once. The germline CDR1 and CDR2 sequences are SGHDT and YYEEEE. The CDR3 extends over 15 amino acids. Trimming cost V 4 bases and J 3 bases; bases outside gene matches: 7. In this sample, this clone turned up once.

The specimen sequenced was peripheral blood. J is TRBJ2-7 and V is TRBV5-6; 10 nucleotides agree with TRBD1. This receptor was taken from a man between 65 and 85 years old with acute or convalescent COVID-19. The CDR3, as DNA: TGTGCCAGCAGCATCCGGGACAGGGGACTCTACGAGCAGTACTTC. Its translation is CASSIRDRGLYEQYF.